One TCR beta chain is described in this entry. The antigen is undetermined. Within the sample, other DNA sequences also encode this same CDR3. The source of the sample is a study of shared clonotypes between healthy human individuals. Turning to the study itself: Every donor yielded three CD4 naive, three CD4 memory, two CD8 naive and one CD8 memory plate. Notes on the study in general: Several donors held about 5% of naive CD4 clonotypes in common. On the whole, naive subsets had larger estimated richness than memory subsets had.

Measured with immunoSEQ multiplex PCR; TCRdb has only the in-frame clones, and not every one. The data hold 2 million to 3 million clones, with around nine tenths observed a single time. Unmatched junction bases numbered 7, after V lost 1 base and J lost 5 bases. The CDR3 length is 15 residues. Germline V lookup: CDR1 SGHAT, CDR2 FQNNGV. CD45RA+ naive and CD45RA-negative memory subsets were separated from CD4+ cells. V usage is TRBV11-2 and J usage is TRBJ2-5; 7 bases are shared with TRBD2. The origin of this receptor is a man between 18 and 35 years old in good health. The specimen sequenced was naive CD4+ T cells sorted from blood. Subset reported: CD45RA+ positively selected. The CDR3 nucleotides are TGTGCCAGCAGCTTAGCGCTAGCGGCTGGGGAGACCCAGTACTTC. This translates into CASSLALAAGETQYF.